The clone carrying this T cell receptor (beta chain) has just one count. The antigen is not known. Libraries of TCR beta came from iRepertoire HTBI primers plus Arm-PCR of CDR3 regions. TCRdb re-analysed the multiplex PCR reads in MiXCR, keeping a single row per CDR3 protein. Here the sample spans some 220,000 distinct CDR3 sequences, roughly 19% being singletons. The data originate from a study of regulatory T cells in long-lasting Graves disease. Study background: Graves' patients, diagnosed recently, had received antithyroid drugs under 3 months.

Study results and limitations: What was studied was peripheral blood only, and not thyroid tissue.

Noted time point: newly diagnosed GD, antithyroid drugs for less than 3 months. Extracted RNA from PBMCs served as the source of the TCR library. Per germline, CDR1 MNHEY and CDR2 SMNVEV (reference sequence). Trimming pared 6 bases from V and 3 bases from J, leaving 14 bases between. The CDR3 loop spans 15 amino acids. These data also featured in a second study, about T cells in Graves' hyperthyroidism and ophthalmopathy.

Sequencing used peripheral blood mononuclear cells (PBMCs), obtained at new diagnosis, from a patient treated with antithyroid drugs. The V and J genes are TRBV27 and TRBJ1-4, with D perhaps matching TRBD1 (6 bases). The TCR was taken from a woman younger than 45 with Graves disease. For the CDR3, the DNA is TGTGCCAGCAGGCCACAGGGACTCCCTAATGAAAAACTGTTTTTT. Translated: CASRPQGLPNEKLFF.